The clone carrying this TCR beta chain was recorded many times. Its antigen is unknown. This sample is part of a study of identical twins. General study results and limits: The study found that models underestimated out-of-frame TCR alpha sharing in monozygotic twins.

V gave up 5 bases and J gave up 6 bases, with 17 bases separating them. The CDR3 has 15 amino acids. Template switching (which added a universal primer site) was used, and cDNA carried unique molecular identifiers. TCRdb reprocessed the 5' RACE reads with MiXCR, giving one entry per CDR3 protein. The table has about 220,000 distinct CDR3 sequences, 7.5% seen once; the top ten hold under 6%. This sample also belongs to another study, concerning yellow fever vaccine responses in identical twins.

The receptor's source is a woman in her late teens or twenties in good health. What was sequenced was CD8+ T cells sorted from blood. This chain uses TRBV12-3 or TRBV12-4 with TRBJ1-5; tentative D call: TRBD1 (5 bases). The CDR3 DNA follows: TGTGCCAGCAGTGCGATCAGGGAGATGGGTCAGCCCCAGCATTTT. Its translation: CASSAIREMGQPQHF.